This TCR beta chain was found in a study of CD4 T cells in relation to SARS-CoV-2 and coronaviruses (dated by TCRdb to about 2021). The study in broad terms: In the ViraFEST assay, PBMCs were cultured with antigen for roughly eleven days, after which TCR beta CDR3s were sequenced to identify clonal expansions specific to the antigen. An HIV-1 Nef peptide pool or a culture without peptide was used as the negative reference condition. Patient-derived lymphoblastoid cell lines were used to map the HLA restriction of shared crossreactive spike epitopes. Memory CD4+ T cell crossreactivity between SARS-CoV-2 and common cold coronavirus spike proteins was assessed at the TCR clonotype level in the study. The Adaptive Biotechnologies TCR-sequencing kit was used to sequence samples from three pre-COVID donors and the naive versus memory experiments, while other data came from Illumina-based sequencing. A different, Illumina-based TCR-beta assay was used to sequence expansion assays from other donors in the study.

CD4+ T cells from unexposed donors were collected before the COVID-19 pandemic (2011-2018). The EasySep CD4+ T cell isolation kit was used to isolate CD4+ T cells once the cultures had run for approximately ten days. As cell number allowed, CD4+ T cells from unexposed donors were tested for reactivity to SARS-CoV-2 S and N and to four common cold coronavirus spike pools. About 2.2 million PBMCs per well were cultured in IMDM with approximately 4.5% human AB serum and 9.5 to 10 IU/ml IL-2. Half of the culture medium was replaced with fresh IL-2-containing medium on days 3 and 7. In general, triplicate replicate wells were used for every peptide culture condition. Leukapheresis product for the unexposed donors was purchased commercially. Ficoll-Paque PLUS gradient centrifugation was used to isolate PBMCs from leukapheresis product or whole blood. The PBMCs went either fresh into the expansion assay or into cryopreservation at -140 degrees C. The QIAamp Micro DNA Kit was used to extract genomic DNA from the CD4+ T cells.

The CDR3 goes from the cysteine to the phenylalanine over 15 residues. The retained sequence is limited to the CDR3, 45 bases, with the frame set at the first base. From a lookup of the germline V gene, CDR1 and CDR2 are SGHTA and FQGNSA. V loses 5 bases of germline sequence and J loses 6 bases, and the interval between the two ends is 19 bases. Library preparation was by the immunoSEQ multiplex PCR assay. As for the original processing: During preprocessing, nonproductive sequences were discarded, as were any CDR3s that did not begin with C, did not end with F or W, or were shorter than 7 amino acids. Antigen-specific clonotypes were called with the MANAFEST web app on the basis of expansion relative to the reference and to other culture wells. To be counted as positive, a clone had to show significant expansion compared with the reference culture, at an FDR below 0.05, in 2 of 3 replicate wells. A further requirement for positive clones was significant expansion compared with all other tandem wells, along with an odds ratio above 5. After three terminal residues were trimmed from each end, CDR3 homology was quantified as pairwise Levenshtein distance using the stringdist R package. TCRdb re-hosts the immuneACCESS table, in-frame sequences only. Its copies lack some clones; in the studies checked, an unresolved V gene accounts for under half of them, and the cause for the rest is not known. V and J calls and clone size follow that table, whereas D and trimming were derived from the DNA. The sample data list 20,000 or so clones, and about 70% of these were observed just once. The ten largest clonotypes hold roughly 20% of the sample.

With regard to this clone: What this receptor recognizes is not known. No base qualities exist here, and no much larger clone lies one base off it.

The full study reports these points: Crossreactive clones showed significantly weaker SARS-CoV-2-driven expansion than monoreactive clones, consistent with antigenic imprinting. The study was limited by small numbers of patients and tested TCRs. No donor contributed both pre-pandemic and post-infection samples, which limited tracing the source of pre-existing responses. Memory CD4+ clonotypes crossrecognizing SARS-CoV-2 and at least one common cold coronavirus spike were found in around 71% of donors. Because the crossreactivity analysis focused on spike protein, crossreactivity against other viral proteins was not assessed.

The chain is encoded by TRBV7-2 joined to TRBJ2-5, with the D gene too uncertain to name. The sequenced material came from CD4+ T cells from PBMCs, cultured in vitro. The origin of this receptor is a human donor in good health. DNA sequence: TGTGCCAGCAGCCCGACGTCAGCCTTGGGGAAGACCCAGTACTTC. Its protein product is CASSPTSALGKTQYF. Extended through the reference TRBV7-2 and TRBJ2-5 proteins, this CDR3 yields the full variable domain: GAGVSQSPSNKVTEKGKDVELRCDPISGHTALYWYRQSLGQGLEFLIYFQGNSAPDKSGLPSDRFSAERTGGSVSTLTIQRTQQEDSAVYLCASSPTSALGKTQYFGPGTRLLVL.